A single T cell receptor beta chain is shown here with its context. As processed by the authors: Reference gene primers were amplified, and this amplification served to estimate nucleated cell counts. Repertoires were generated with immunoSEQ multiplex PCR, while TCRdb's copy carries only in-frame clones and drops some. From that table come the V and J calls and clone size; the DNA was used to work out D and trimming. The sample has about 84,000 clones, over 70% seen once. The data were obtained in a study of blood T cell repertoires in COVID-19. CDR1 and CDR2 from the germline V gene are MNHEY and SMNVEV (reference sequence). The CDR3 has 15 amino acids. Germline trimming cut 2 bases from V and 1 base from J; bases unmatched to any gene: 4.

The chain has TRBV27 and TRBJ2-7, with TRBD2 matching 8 bases. The receptor's source is a man aged 45-60 years with active or convalescent COVID-19. The source material was peripheral blood. This CDR3 reads CASSLRAGGSYEQYF. CDR3 DNA sequence: TGTGCCAGCAGTTTAAGGGCGGGGGGTTCCTACGAGCAGTACTTC.